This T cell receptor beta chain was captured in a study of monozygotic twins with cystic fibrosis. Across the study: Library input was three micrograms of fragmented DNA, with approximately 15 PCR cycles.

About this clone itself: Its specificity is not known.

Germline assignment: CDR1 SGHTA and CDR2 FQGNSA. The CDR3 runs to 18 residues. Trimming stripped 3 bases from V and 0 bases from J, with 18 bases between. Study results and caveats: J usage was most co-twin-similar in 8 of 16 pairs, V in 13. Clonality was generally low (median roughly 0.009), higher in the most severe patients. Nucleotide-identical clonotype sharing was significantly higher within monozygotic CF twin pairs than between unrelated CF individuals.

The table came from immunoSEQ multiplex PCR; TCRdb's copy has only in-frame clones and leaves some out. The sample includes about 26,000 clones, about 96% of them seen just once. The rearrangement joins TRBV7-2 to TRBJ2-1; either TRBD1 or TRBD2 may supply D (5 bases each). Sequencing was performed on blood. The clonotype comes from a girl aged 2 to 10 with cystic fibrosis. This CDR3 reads CASSFFRDRKSSYNEQFF. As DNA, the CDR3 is TGTGCCAGCAGCTTCTTCCGGGACCGAAAGAGCTCCTACAATGAGCAGTTCTTC.